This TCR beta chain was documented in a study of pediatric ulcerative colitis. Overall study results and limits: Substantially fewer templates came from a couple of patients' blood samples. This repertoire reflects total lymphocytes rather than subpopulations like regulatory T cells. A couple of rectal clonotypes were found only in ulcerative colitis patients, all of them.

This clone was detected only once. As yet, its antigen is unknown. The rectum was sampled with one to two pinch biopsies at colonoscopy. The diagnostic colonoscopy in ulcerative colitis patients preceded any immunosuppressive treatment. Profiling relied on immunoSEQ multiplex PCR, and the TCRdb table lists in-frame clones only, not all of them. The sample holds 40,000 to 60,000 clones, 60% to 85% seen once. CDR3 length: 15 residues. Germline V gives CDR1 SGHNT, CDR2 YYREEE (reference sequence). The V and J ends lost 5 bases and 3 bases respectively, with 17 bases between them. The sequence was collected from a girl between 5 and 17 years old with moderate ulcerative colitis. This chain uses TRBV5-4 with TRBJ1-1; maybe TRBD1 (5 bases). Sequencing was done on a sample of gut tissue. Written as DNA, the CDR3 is TGTGCCAGCAGACCCCGGTGGGGGGGGGACACTGAAGCTTTCTTT. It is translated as CASRPRWGGDTEAFF.